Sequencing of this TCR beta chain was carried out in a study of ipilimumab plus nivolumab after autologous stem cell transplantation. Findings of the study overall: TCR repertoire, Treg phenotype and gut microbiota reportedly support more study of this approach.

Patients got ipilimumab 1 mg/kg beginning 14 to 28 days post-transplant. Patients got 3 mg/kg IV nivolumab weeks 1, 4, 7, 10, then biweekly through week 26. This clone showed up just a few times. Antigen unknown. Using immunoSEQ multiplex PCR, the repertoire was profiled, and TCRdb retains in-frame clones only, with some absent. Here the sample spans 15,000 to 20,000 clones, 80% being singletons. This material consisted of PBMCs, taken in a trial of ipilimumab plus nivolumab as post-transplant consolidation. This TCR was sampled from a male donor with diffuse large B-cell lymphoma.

CDR3 sequence (DNA): TGTGCCAGCGGGCCCCCGGGGGGCGATGAAAAACTGTTTTTT. This codes for CASGPPGGDEKLFF. V usage is TRBV27 and J usage is TRBJ1-4, with D possibly matching TRBD1 (6 bases). There are 14 residues in the CDR3. Germline V gene sequence: CDR1 MNHEY, CDR2 SMNVEV (reference sequence). V gave up 8 bases and J gave up 6 bases, with 16 bases separating them.